Reported below is one TCR beta chain. Its antigen is as yet unknown. The record originates from a study of cytomegalovirus exposure and HLA in healthy donors. Background on the study: Roughly 77 million unique TCRs from HLA-typed donors made up an early data release.

The germline CDR1 and CDR2 sequences are MDHEN and SYDVKM. The CDR3 loop spans 15 amino acids. Trimming removed 3 bases at V and 5 bases at J, with 14 bases between. 13 Jbeta primers and 60 Vbeta primers were used for the PCR. Libraries were prepared by immunoSEQ multiplex PCR; TCRdb keeps only in-frame clonotypes and omits some of them. The sample carries over 75,000 clones, around 10% recorded once. Whole-study results and caveats: The study labeled 170 or so TCR beta chains cytomegalovirus-associated. Analysis was carried out at a later point, and it linked a missense DCLRE1C variant to TCR beta V- and J-gene trimming.

V gene TRBV28 combines with J gene TRBJ2-1; a weak D match, TRBD2 (6 bases). The material sequenced was PBMCs. The TCR comes from a man aged 50-59 years in good health and CMV-seropositive. The CDR3 coding sequence is TGTGCCAGCAGTTTTGCGGAGGGCCACCACAATGAGCAGTTCTTC. Its protein is CASSFAEGHHNEQFF.